The sequence of this T cell receptor beta chain was determined in a study of regulatory T cells in long-lasting Graves disease. Documented time point: newly diagnosed GD, antithyroid drugs for less than 3 months. PBMC-derived RNA was used for the TCR library. Germline V gene sequence: CDR1 SGHAT, CDR2 FQNNGV. The CDR3 spans 15 residues. V was trimmed by 2 bases and J by 5 bases, leaving 13 bases between them. This clonotype was found many times. Researchers made TCR beta libraries by using iRepertoire HTBI primers and running Arm-PCR on CDR3 regions. From the multiplex PCR reads, TCRdb called clonotypes with MiXCR, one entry per CDR3 protein. The top ten clones hold around a sixth of a sample with about 620,000 distinct CDR3 sequences, roughly 15% of them seen once. The same data also went into a second study, on T cells in Graves' hyperthyroidism and ophthalmopathy. That source adds: The authors' 13 V-J model separated ophthalmopathy from stable hyperthyroidism.

V and J are TRBV11-2 and TRBJ2-1, with TRBD2 as a possible D gene (6 bases). This TCR derives from a woman under 40 with Graves disease. The sequenced sample was peripheral blood mononuclear cells (PBMCs), obtained at new diagnosis, from a patient treated with antithyroid drugs. The CDR3 protein is CASSLLGGFNNEQFF. The CDR3 bases are TGTGCCAGCAGCTTATTAGGAGGGTTCAACAATGAGCAGTTCTTC.